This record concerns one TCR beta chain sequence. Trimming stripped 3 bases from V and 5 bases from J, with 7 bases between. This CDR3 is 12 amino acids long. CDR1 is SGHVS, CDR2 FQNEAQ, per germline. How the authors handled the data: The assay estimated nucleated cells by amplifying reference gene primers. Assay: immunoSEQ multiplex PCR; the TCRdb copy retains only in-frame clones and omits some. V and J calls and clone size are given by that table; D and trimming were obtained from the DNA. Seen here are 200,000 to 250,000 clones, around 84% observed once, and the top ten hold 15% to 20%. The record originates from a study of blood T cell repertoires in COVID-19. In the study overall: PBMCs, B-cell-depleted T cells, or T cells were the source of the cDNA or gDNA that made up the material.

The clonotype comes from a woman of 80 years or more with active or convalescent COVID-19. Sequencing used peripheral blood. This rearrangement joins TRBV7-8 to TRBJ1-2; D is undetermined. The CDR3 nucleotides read TGTGCCAGCAGCTTTGCGGATTATGGCTACACCTTC. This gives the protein CASSFADYGYTF.